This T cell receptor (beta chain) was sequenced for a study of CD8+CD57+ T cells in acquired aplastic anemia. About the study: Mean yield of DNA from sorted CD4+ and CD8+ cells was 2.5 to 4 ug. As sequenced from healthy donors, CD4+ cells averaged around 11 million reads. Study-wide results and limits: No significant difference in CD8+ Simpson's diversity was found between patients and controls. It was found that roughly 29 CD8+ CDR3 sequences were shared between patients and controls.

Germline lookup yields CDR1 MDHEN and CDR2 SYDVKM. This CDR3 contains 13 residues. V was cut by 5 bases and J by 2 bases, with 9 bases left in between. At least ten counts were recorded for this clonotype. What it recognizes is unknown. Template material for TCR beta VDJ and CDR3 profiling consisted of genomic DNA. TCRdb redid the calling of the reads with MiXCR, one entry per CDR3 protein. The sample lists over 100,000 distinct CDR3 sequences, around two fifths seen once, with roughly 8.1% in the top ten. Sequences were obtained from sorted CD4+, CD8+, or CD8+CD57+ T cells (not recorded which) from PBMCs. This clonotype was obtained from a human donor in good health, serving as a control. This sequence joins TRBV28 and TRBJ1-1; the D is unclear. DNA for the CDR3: TGTGCCAGCAGTATCCTGACCAACACTGAAGCTTTCTTT. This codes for CASSILTNTEAFF.